The rows below give T cell receptor beta chains drawn from one sample of a study of T cells in Graves' hyperthyroidism and ophthalmopathy. One entry per CDR3 protein results from TCRdb running MiXCR on the multiplex PCR reads. The sample lists roughly 200,000 distinct CDR3 sequences, approximately 20% seen once, with roughly two fifths in the top ten. The material sequenced was blood. All receptors derive from a man aged 35-49 years with Graves' hyperthyroidism. CDR3s include the opening cysteine and the closing phenylalanine or tryptophan. A D gene is named only where the DNA matches it firmly. Some rows mark clone size as missing; the rest say once, few, many or name a class of expanded clone.

>many|-|TRBJ1-4|TRBV20-1
CSARGGSNEKLFF
TGCAGTGCTAGAGGGGGGTCGAACGAAAAACTGTTTTTT
>many|TRBD1|TRBJ2-6|TRBV29-1
CSVWQGANGANVLTF
TGCAGCGTTTGGCAGGGGGCGAATGGGGCCAACGTCCTGACTTTC
>many|TRBD1|TRBJ1-2|TRBV7-2
CASSSRTGAYGYTF
TGTGCCAGCAGCTCCCGGACAGGAGCCTATGGCTACACCTTC
>-|TRBD1|TRBJ1-1|TRBV20-1
CSADTGDGTEAFF
TGCAGTGCGGATACAGGGGATGGGACTGAAGCTTTCTTT
>few|-|TRBJ2-2|TRBV5-1
CASSFSGELFF
TGCGCCAGCAGCTTTTCTGGGGAGCTGTTTTTT
>many|-|TRBJ1-5|TRBV20-1
CSARDPGGVGNQPQHF
TGCAGTGCTAGAGATCCCGGAGGGGTGGGCAATCAGCCCCAGCATTTT
>many|-|TRBJ1-1|TRBV27
CASSLIGGSDTEAFF
TGTGCCAGCAGTTTAATCGGGGGCTCGGACACTGAAGCTTTCTTT
>many|-|TRBJ2-3|TRBV5-1
CASSLGSTDTQYF
TGTGCCAGCAGCTTGGGCTCCACAGATACGCAGTATTTT
>many|-|TRBJ1-6|TRBV7-6
CASSPSQNSPLHF
TGTGCCAGCAGCCCGTCGCAAAATTCACCCCTCCACTTT
>-|-|TRBJ2-5|TRBV5-1
CASSTGTTQETQYF
TGCGCCAGCAGCACCGGGACGACCCAAGAGACCCAGTACTTC
>many|-|TRBJ2-3|TRBV5-1
CASSLEGRPSGTQYF
TGCGCCAGCAGCTTGGAGGGTCGCCCGTCGGGTACGCAGTATTTT
>many|-|TRBJ2-1|TRBV20-1
CSARRGALSYNEQFF
TGCAGTGCTAGAAGAGGGGCGCTGTCCTACAATGAGCAGTTCTTC
>-|TRBD2|TRBJ2-3|TRBV18
CASSPPGTSGGTQYF
TGTGCCAGCTCACCACCGGGGACTAGCGGGGGTACGCAGTATTTT
>once|-|TRBJ1-5|TRBV6-1
CASGRYSNQPQHF
TGTGCCAGCGGCAGGTATAGCAATCAGCCCCAGCATTTT
>-|TRBD2|TRBJ2-5|TRBV20-1
CSAGSAPGTSGVNSETQYF
TGCAGTGCTGGGTCGGCTCCCGGGACTAGCGGGGTTAATTCTGAGACCCAGTACTTC
>many|-|TRBJ2-1|TRBV7-2
CASSLDWGANEQFF
TGTGCCAGCAGCTTAGATTGGGGCGCCAATGAGCAGTTCTTC
>few|-|TRBJ1-1|TRBV4-3
CASSQFPLGGVNTEAFF
TGCGCCAGCAGCCAATTCCCCTTGGGTGGAGTGAACACTGAAGCTTTCTTT
>-|-|TRBJ2-7|TRBV5-1
CASSSGTYEQYF
TGCGCCAGCAGCTCGGGTACCTACGAGCAGTACTTC
>many|-|TRBJ2-7|TRBV7-2
CASSWDTPYEQYF
TGTGCCAGCAGCTGGGACACCCCCTACGAGCAGTACTTC
>few|-|TRBJ2-3|TRBV2
CASRGKRGVSTDTQYF
TGTGCCAGCAGGGGCAAGAGGGGGGTAAGCACAGATACGCAGTATTTT